This T cell receptor beta chain was identified during a study of OX40 agonist ivuxolimab in advanced cancers. Blood was sampled at baseline, cycle 4 day 1, and cycle 7 day 1. The protocol was immunoSEQ multiplex PCR, while the TCRdb copy is restricted to in-frame clones and leaves out a portion. The profile shows fewer than 130,000 clones, approximately 89% of them singletons. The TCR sequence derives from an adult with an advanced solid tumor such as melanoma, head and neck, liver or kidney cancer. The sample was CD4+ or CD8+ T cells sorted from blood, taken in a trial of the OX40 agonist ivuxolimab.

In nucleotides, the CDR3 is TGTGCCAGTAGTAACCTCGGGACAGGGGAAGAGACCCAGTACTTC. As protein: CASSNLGTGEETQYF. The V gene is TRBV19, the J gene TRBJ2-5; 10 bases map to TRBD1. The CDR3 totals 15 residues. Per germline, CDR1 LNHDA and CDR2 SQIVND (reference sequence). V was pared by 4 bases and J by 3 bases, with 5 bases of the junction left unmatched.